These 18 T cell receptor beta chains were sequenced from one sample in a study of cytomegalovirus exposure and HLA in healthy donors. Both 60 Vbeta primers and 13 Jbeta primers went into the PCR. Here immunoSEQ multiplex PCR was the method, and the copy in TCRdb shows in-frame clones only, minus some. The table has about 130,000 clones, around 77% seen once. The sequencing input was PBMCs. The receptors shown here come from a man aged 50-59 years in good health and CMV-seronegative.

V usage is TRBV18 and J usage is TRBJ1-2, with 7 bases aligning to TRBD1. The J segment lost 6 bases and the V segment lost 3 bases, leaving 10 bases of the junction unmatched. Per germline, CDR1 KGHSH and CDR2 LQKENI. The CDR3 loop spans 15 amino acids. CDR3 protein: CASSPFDRDSDGYTF. CDR3 DNA: TGTGCCAGCTCACCCTTTGACAGGGATTCGGATGGCTACACCTTC.

The J gene is TRBJ1-4, the V gene TRBV15; 7 bases match TRBD1. Germline V gene lookup returns CDR1 LNHNV and CDR2 YYDKDF (reference sequence). The CDR3 spans 14 residues. The trim removed 2 bases at V and 7 bases at J, leaving 4 bases unmatched. CDR3 protein: CATSRQTGVEKLFF. In DNA, the CDR3 is TGTGCCACCAGCAGACAAACAGGGGTTGAAAAACTGTTTTTT. Complete variable domain (other parts from reference TRBV15 and TRBJ1-4): DAMVIQNPRYQVTQFGKPVTLSCSQTLNHNVMYWYQQKSSQAPKLLFHYYDKDFNNEADTPDNFQSRRPNTSFCFLDIRSPGLGDTAMYLCATSRQTGVEKLFFGSGTQLSVL.

This chain uses TRBV28 with TRBJ2-1, with TRBD1 matching over 9 bases. With V trimmed by 6 bases and J by 9 bases, 12 bases remained unmatched. The CDR3 runs to 15 residues. Per the germline V gene, CDR1 is MDHEN and CDR2 is SYDVKM. This chain's CDR3 is CASSHGGTGTSEQFF. The CDR3 DNA sequence: TGTGCCAGCAGCCATGGTGGGACAGGGACGTCTGAGCAGTTCTTC.

This clone was picked up a small number of times. J is TRBJ1-1 and V is TRBV11-2, with TRBD1 matching 8 bases. Germline V gene lookup returns CDR1 SGHAT and CDR2 FQNNGV. The CDR3 consists of 17 residues. The J segment lost 2 bases and the V segment lost 1 base, leaving 9 bases of the junction unmatched. The CDR3 reads CASSLGGQGTKNTEAFF. The CDR3 coding sequence is TGTGCCAGCAGCTTAGGCGGACAGGGTACAAAAAACACTGAAGCTTTCTTT.

The V and J genes are TRBV9 and TRBJ2-1, with 8 positions matching TRBD2. Germline V CDR1 and CDR2: SGDLS, YYNGEE. V trimming: 4 bases; J trimming: 2 bases; junction bases outside the gene matches: 8. The CDR3 is made up of 16 amino acids. Here the CDR3 DNA reads TGTGCCAGCAGCCTGGGACTAGGTCTGACCTACAATGAGCAGTTCTTC. This gives the protein CASSLGLGLTYNEQFF.

The chain employs TRBV9 and TRBJ1-5; 7 nucleotides align to TRBD1. The CDR3 runs 21 residues. CDR1 is SGDLS and CDR2 is YYNGEE in the germline V gene. Trimming cost V 1 base and J 9 bases; bases outside gene matches: 28. CDR3 in DNA: TGTGCCAGCAGCGTACCTCAAACCGCGGGACAGCCCCTCGCACAAGTAGGGCCCCAGCATTTT. Protein: CASSVPQTAGQPLAQVGPQHF.

The chain employs TRBV15 and TRBJ1-4; D possibly corresponds to TRBD1 (5 bases). The V end lost 5 bases, the J end lost 4 bases, and 14 bases lay between the germline ends. CDR1 and CDR2 from the germline V gene are LNHNV and YYDKDF (reference sequence). This CDR3 comprises 15 residues. DNA of the CDR3: TGTGCCACCAGCTCACAGGACACCCTTAATGAAAAACTGTTTTTT. Its protein product is CATSSQDTLNEKLFF.

The count of this clone is one. In the same sample, other DNA sequences code for this CDR3. This chain links TRBV28 with TRBJ2-7; TRBD1 matches at 7 bases. V shed 5 bases, J shed 2 bases, and the junction held 9 bases outside the gene matches. Germline V gene sequence: CDR1 MDHEN, CDR2 SYDVKM. This CDR3 has 15 residues. CDR3: CASSPSTGATYEQYF. The CDR3, as DNA: TGTGCCAGCAGTCCGAGTACAGGGGCGACCTACGAGCAGTACTTC.

The rearrangement joins TRBV6-1 to TRBJ2-2; 7 nucleotides match TRBD1. This CDR3 region has 13 residues. In germline, CDR1 is MNHNS, CDR2 SASEGT. CDR3 bases: TGTGCTTACAGGGGTGGGAATACCGGGGAGCTGTTTTTT. It yields the protein CAYRGGNTGELFF.

The J gene is TRBJ2-2, the V gene TRBV4-1; 14 bases line up with TRBD2. This CDR3 region has 17 residues. V shed 1 base and J 6 bases; nucleotides not matched to a gene: 4. Germline-derived CDR1 and CDR2 are MGHRA and YSYEKL. For the CDR3, the DNA is TGCGCCAGCAGCCAAGGGGGACTAGCGGGAGAAGCCGGGGAGCTGTTTTTT. This sequence encodes CASSQGGLAGEAGELFF.

The gene calls are TRBV2 and TRBJ1-1, with D tentatively TRBD1 (5 bases). CDR1 is SNHLY, CDR2 FYNNEI, per germline. CDR3 length: 13 amino acids. Trimming removed 3 bases from V and 6 bases from J, with 11 bases in between. For the CDR3, the DNA is TGTGCCAGCAGTGATATCGGGGGGGCTGAAGCTTTCTTT. Protein sequence: CASSDIGGAEAFF.

The V call is TRBV5-1, the J call TRBJ2-1, with 7 bases identical to TRBD1. CDR1 is SGHRS and CDR2 is YFSETQ in the germline V gene. The junction had 11 bases not matched to a gene; V was cut back by 4 bases and J by 4 bases. This CDR3 is built from 16 residues. The CDR3 is CASSEPGQSFYNEQFF. The CDR3 DNA reads TGCGCCAGCAGCGAACCGGGACAGAGCTTTTACAATGAGCAGTTCTTC.

This sequence joins TRBV11-2 and TRBJ1-2; 7 bases fit TRBD1. This CDR3 is 13 amino acids long. Per germline, CDR1 SGHAT and CDR2 FQNNGV. Trimming cost V 5 bases and J 8 bases; bases outside gene matches: 8. The CDR3 reads CASSPDRVRGYTF. CDR3 sequence (DNA): TGTGCCAGCAGCCCAGACAGGGTTCGCGGCTACACCTTC.

The V and J genes are TRBV9 and TRBJ2-3; TRBD1 might be the D (6 bases). Trimming stripped 4 bases from V and 6 bases from J, with 18 bases between. The CDR3 runs to 15 residues. Germline V lookup: CDR1 SGDLS, CDR2 YYNGEE. The CDR3 region is CASSNRQALGDTQYF. The CDR3 DNA sequence: TGTGCCAGCAGCAACCGACAGGCCTTGGGGGATACGCAGTATTTT. Using reference TRBV9 and TRBJ2-3 for the parts outside the CDR3, the full variable domain is DSGVTQTPKHLITATGQRVTLRCSPRSGDLSVYWYQQSLDQGLQFLIQYYNGEERAKGNILERFSAQQFPDLHSELNLSSLELGDSALYFCASSNRQALGDTQYFGPGTRLTVL.

The rearrangement uses TRBV7-2 and TRBJ2-3; TRBD2 is a possible D gene (5 bases). Germline CDR1 reads SGHTA; CDR2 reads FQGNSA. V lost 2 bases and J 0 bases, leaving 12 bases between the germline ends. The length of the CDR3 is 16 residues. The CDR3 DNA follows: TGTGCCAGCAGCTTATACCGGGGTGCTAGCACAGATACGCAGTATTTT. It codes for CASSLYRGASTDTQYF.

Remarks on this clone: This specimen includes other DNA sequences encoding the same CDR3. This chain joins TRBV5-4 and TRBJ2-5; 7 bases agree with TRBD1. This CDR3 contains 14 residues. Trimming at V came to 2 bases and at J to 2 bases, leaving 3 bases not matched to a gene. The germline gives CDR1 SGHNT, CDR2 YYREEE (reference sequence). CDR3: CASSFRTGQETQYF. CDR3 sequence (DNA): TGTGCCAGCAGCTTTAGGACAGGTCAAGAGACCCAGTACTTC. Full variable domain (rest looked up from reference TRBV5-4 and TRBJ2-5): ETGVTQSPTHLIKTRGQQVTLRCSSQSGHNTVSWYQQALGQGPQFIFQYYREEENGRGNFPPRFSGLQFPNYSSELNVNALELDDSALYLCASSFRTGQETQYFGPGTRLLVL.

A single count supports this clone. This chain connects TRBV6-1 to TRBJ2-3; 11 positions agree with TRBD2. V shed 4 bases and J 1 base; nucleotides not matched to a gene: 1. This CDR3 region has 15 residues. Per the germline V gene, CDR1 is MNHNS and CDR2 is SASEGT. The CDR3 nucleotides are TGTGCCAGCAGTGGGGGACTAGCGGGCACAGATACGCAGTATTTT. As protein: CASSGGLAGTDTQYF.

The J gene is TRBJ2-2, the V gene TRBV6-5; maybe TRBD2 (6 bases). In germline, CDR1 is MNHEY, CDR2 SVGAGI. The germline V and J ends were trimmed by 4 bases and 4 bases, with 10 bases remaining between them. This CDR3 contains 14 residues. The CDR3 loop reads CASSWGEGTGELFF. In nucleotides, the CDR3 is TGTGCCAGCAGTTGGGGGGAAGGCACCGGGGAGCTGTTTTTT.